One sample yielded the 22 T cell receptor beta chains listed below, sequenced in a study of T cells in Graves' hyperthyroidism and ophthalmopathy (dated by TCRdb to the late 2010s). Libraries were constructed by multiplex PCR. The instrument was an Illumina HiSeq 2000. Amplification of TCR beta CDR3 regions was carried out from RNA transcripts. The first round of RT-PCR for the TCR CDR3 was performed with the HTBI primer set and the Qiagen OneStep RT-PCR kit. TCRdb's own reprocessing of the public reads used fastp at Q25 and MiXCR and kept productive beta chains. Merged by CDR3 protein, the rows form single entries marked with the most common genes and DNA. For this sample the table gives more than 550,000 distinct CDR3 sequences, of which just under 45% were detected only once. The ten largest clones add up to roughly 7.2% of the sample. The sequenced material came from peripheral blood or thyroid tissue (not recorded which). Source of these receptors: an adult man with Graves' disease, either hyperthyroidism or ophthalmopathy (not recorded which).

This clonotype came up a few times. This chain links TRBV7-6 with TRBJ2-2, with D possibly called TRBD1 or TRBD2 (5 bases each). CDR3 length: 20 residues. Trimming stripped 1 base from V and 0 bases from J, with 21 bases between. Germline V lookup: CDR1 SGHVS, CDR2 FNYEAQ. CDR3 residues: CASSLVAGTDLDSNTGELFF. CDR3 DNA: TGTGCCAGCAGCTTAGTGGCCGGGACCGATCTGGATTCGAACACCGGGGAGCTGTTTTTT.

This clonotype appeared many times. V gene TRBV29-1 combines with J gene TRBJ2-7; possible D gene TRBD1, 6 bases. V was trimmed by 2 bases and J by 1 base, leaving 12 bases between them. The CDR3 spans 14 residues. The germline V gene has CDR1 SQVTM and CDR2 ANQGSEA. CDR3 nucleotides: TGCAGCGTTGAACCGGGACAAAGGTCCTACGAGCAGTACTTC. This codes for CSVEPGQRSYEQYF.

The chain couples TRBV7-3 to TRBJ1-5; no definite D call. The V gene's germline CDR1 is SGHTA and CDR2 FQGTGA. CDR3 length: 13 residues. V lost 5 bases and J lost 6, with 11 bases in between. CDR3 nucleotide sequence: TGTGCCAGCAGCCTAGGGATCCTTCAGCCCCAGCATTTT. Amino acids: CASSLGILQPQHF.

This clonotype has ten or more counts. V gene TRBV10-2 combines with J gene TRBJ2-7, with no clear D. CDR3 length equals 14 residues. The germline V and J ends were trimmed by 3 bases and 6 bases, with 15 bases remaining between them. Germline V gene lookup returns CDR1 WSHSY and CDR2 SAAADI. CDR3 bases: TGCGCCAGCAGTGATGTACCCCTCTCTCGCGAGCAGTACTTC. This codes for CASSDVPLSREQYF.

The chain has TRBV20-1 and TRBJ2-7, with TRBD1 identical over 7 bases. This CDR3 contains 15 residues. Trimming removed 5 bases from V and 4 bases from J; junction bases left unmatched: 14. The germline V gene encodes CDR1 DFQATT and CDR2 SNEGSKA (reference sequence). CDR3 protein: CSAGTWGTVSYEQYF. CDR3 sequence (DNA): TGCAGTGCTGGGACGTGGGGGACAGTGTCTTACGAGCAGTACTTC.

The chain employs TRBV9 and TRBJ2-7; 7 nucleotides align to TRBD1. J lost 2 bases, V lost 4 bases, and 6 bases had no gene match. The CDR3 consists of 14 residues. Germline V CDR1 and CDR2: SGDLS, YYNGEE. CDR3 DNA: TGTGCCAGCAGCCCTACGACAGGGACCTACGAGCAGTACTTC. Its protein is CASSPTTGTYEQYF.

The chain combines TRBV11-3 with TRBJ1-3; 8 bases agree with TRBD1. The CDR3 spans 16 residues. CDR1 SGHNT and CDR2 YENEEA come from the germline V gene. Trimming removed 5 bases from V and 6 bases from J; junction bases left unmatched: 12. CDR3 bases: TGTGCCAGCAGCATTGTCCTGACAGGGGAAGAAAACACCATATATTTT. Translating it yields CASSIVLTGEENTIYF.

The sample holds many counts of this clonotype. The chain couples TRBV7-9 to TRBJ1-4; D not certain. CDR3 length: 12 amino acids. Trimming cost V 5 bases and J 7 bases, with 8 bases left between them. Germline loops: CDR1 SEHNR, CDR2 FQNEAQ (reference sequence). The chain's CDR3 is CASSKRGEKLFF. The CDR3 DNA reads TGTGCCAGCAGCAAACGGGGTGAAAAACTGTTTTTT. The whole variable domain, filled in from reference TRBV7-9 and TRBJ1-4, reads DTGVSQNPRHKITKRGQNVTFRCDPISEHNRLYWYRQTLGQGPEFLTYFQNEAQLEKSRLLSDRFSAERPKGSFSTLEIQRTEQGDSAMYLCASSKRGEKLFFGSGTQLSVL.

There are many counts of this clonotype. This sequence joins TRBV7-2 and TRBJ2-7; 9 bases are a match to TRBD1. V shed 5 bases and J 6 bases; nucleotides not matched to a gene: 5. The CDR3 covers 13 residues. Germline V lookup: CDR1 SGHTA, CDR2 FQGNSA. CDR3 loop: CASSLQGAGEQYF. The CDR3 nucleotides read TGTGCCAGCAGCCTACAGGGGGCGGGCGAGCAGTACTTC.

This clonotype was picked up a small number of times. The CDR3: CASSAPPGNQPQHF. The CDR3 bases are TGTGCCAGTAGTGCACCGCCCGGCAATCAGCCCCAGCATTTT. V and J are TRBV19 and TRBJ1-5; D is ambiguous. Germline V CDR1 and CDR2: LNHDA, SQIVND (reference sequence). CDR3 length equals 14 residues. Trimming stripped 5 bases from V and 2 bases from J, with 10 bases between.

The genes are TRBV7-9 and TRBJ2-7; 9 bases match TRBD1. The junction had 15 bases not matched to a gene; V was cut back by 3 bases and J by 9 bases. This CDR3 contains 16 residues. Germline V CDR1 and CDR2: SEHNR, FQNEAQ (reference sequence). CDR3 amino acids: CASSFSGTGPEGGQYF. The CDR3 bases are TGTGCCAGCAGCTTTTCCGGGACAGGGCCAGAGGGGGGGCAGTACTTC.

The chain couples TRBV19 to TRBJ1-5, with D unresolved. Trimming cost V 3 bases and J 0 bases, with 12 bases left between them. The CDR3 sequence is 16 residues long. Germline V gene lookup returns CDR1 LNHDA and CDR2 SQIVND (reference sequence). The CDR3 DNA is TGTGCCAGTAGTATTTGGCGGCCAGCTAGCAATCAGCCCCAGCATTTT. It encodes CASSIWRPASNQPQHF.

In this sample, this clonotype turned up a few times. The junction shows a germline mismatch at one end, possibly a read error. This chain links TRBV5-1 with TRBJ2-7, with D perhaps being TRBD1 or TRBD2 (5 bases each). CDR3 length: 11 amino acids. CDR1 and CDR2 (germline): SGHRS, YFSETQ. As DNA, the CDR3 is TGCGCCAGCAGCAATCCGGGACCAAGAAACTTC. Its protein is CASSNPGPRNF.

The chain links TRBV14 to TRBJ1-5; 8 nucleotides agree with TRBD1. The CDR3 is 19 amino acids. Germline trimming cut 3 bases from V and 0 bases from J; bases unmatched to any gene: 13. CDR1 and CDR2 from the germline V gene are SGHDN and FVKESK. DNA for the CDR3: TGTGCCAGCAGCCAGGTAAAAGTAGACAGGGGACATAGCAATCAGCCCCAGCATTTT. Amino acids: CASSQVKVDRGHSNQPQHF.

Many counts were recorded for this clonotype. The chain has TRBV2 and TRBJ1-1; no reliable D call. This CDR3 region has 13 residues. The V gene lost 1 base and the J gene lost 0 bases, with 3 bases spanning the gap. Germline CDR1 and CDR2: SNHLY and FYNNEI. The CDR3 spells CASSEEMNTEAFF. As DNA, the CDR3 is TGTGCCAGCAGTGAAGAAATGAACACTGAAGCTTTCTTT.

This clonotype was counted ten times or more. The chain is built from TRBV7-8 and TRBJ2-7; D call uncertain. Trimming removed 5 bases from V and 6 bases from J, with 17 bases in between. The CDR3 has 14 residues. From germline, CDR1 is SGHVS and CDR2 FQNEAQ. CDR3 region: CASSPRSGLGEQYF. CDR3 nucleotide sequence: TGTGCCAGCAGCCCCCGATCAGGTTTAGGCGAGCAGTACTTC.

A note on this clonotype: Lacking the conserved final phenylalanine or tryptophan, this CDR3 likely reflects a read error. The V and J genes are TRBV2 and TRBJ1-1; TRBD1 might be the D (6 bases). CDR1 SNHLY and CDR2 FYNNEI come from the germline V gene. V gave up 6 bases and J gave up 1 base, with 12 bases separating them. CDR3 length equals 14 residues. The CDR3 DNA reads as TGTGCCAGCAGGAAGGGGGGAACGAACACTGAAGCTTTCCTT. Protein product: CASRKGGTNTEAFL.

CDR3 region: CSVDRVTEQYF. The CDR3 coding sequence is TGCAGCGTCGACCGGGTGACGGAGCAGTACTTC. V usage is TRBV29-1 and J usage is TRBJ2-7; D unresolved. CDR3 length equals 11 residues. CDR1 is SQVTM and CDR2 is ANQGSEA in the germline V gene. Between the trimmed V and J ends, which lost 6 bases and 7 bases, there was a span of 13 bases.

This chain's CDR3 is CASSPGQGRFGNTIYF. CDR3 in DNA: TGTGCCAGCAGTCCCGGACAGGGGCGTTTTGGAAACACCATATATTTT. The rearrangement uses TRBV12-3 or TRBV12-4 and TRBJ1-3; 9 bases are shared with TRBD1. The J segment lost 3 bases and the V segment lost 5 bases, leaving 8 bases of the junction unmatched. The length of the CDR3 is 16 residues.

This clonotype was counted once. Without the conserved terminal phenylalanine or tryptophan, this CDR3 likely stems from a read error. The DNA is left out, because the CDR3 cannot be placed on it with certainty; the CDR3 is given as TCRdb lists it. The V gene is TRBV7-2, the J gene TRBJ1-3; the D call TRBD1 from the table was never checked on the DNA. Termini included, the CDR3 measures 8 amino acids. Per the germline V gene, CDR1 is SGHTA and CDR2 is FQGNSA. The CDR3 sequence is CASSSRDR.

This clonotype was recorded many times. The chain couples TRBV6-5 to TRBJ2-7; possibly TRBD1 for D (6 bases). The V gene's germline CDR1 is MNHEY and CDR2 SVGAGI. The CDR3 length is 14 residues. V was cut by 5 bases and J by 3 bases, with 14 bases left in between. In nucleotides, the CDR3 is TGTGCCAGCAGTACGAAGGGGGTCCTCTACGAGCAGTACTTC. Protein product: CASSTKGVLYEQYF.

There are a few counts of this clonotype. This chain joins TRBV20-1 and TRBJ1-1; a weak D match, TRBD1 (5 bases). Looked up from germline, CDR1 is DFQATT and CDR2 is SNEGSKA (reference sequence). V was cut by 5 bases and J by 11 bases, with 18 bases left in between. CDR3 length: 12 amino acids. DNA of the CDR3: TGCAGTGCTCCTCGGGACGCCGGCCCGGCTTTCTTT. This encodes CSAPRDAGPAFF.